This T cell receptor (beta chain) was identified in a study of post-analysis software for immune sequencing data. Study-level information: Disease courses included relapsing-remitting, secondary progressive and progressive-relapsing multiple sclerosis. Study observations and caveats: Relative to controls, patients with multiple sclerosis showed significantly lower normalized Chao1 diversity. Included in a set of about 5 TRBV segments more frequent in patients than controls were TRBV5-6, TRBV5-1 and TRBV20-1.

The CDR3 has 14 amino acids. V dropped 6 bases and J dropped 4 bases, with 14 bases sitting between them. This clonotype has more than one count but fewer than ten. What it binds is not known. A much larger clone lies a single base off, so this may be a read error. TCR beta cDNA libraries included unique molecular identifiers. T cells numbering about 0.85 to 10 million yielded cDNA molecules that totaled roughly 0.5 million. MiXCR, applied by TCRdb to the PCR reads, yields one record per CDR3 protein. The table records around 250,000 distinct CDR3 sequences, roughly a third of them present only once. J is TRBJ2-3 and V is TRBV12-3 or TRBV12-4; maybe TRBD2 (5 bases). The sequencing sample was made of blood. The source is a girl aged 5-17 years with multiple sclerosis. The CDR3 sequence is CASSLADSADTQYF. The CDR3 DNA sequence: TGTGCCAGCAGCCTAGCCGATAGCGCAGATACGCAGTATTTT.